One and the same sample provided the 32 T cell receptor beta chains below, sequenced in a study of blood T cells in healthy people across ages. Then a second PCR, running roughly 7 to 11 cycles, was carried out with a sample-barcoded 5' primer and a J-beta primer mix. One entry per CDR3 protein results from TCRdb running MiXCR on the 5' RACE reads. The sample has approximately 400,000 distinct CDR3 sequences, approximately 52% seen once. Specimen: blood. Receptors were obtained from a man in his 60s in good health.

The chain recombines TRBV27 with TRBJ2-7, with D unclear. CDR3 length: 13 amino acids. V lost 3 bases and J 7 bases, leaving 13 bases between the germline ends. CDR1 is MNHEY and CDR2 is SMNVEV in the germline V gene (reference sequence). The CDR3 reads CASSFRAFSEQYF. In DNA form, the CDR3 reads TGTGCCAGCAGTTTTCGGGCGTTTTCGGAGCAGTACTTC.

A word on this clonotype: A read error may be the cause here, since a much bigger clone is one base away. The chain links TRBV20-1 to TRBJ2-1, with 7 nucleotides matching TRBD2. CDR3 size: 15 residues. In germline, CDR1 is DFQATT, CDR2 SNEGSKA (reference sequence). V was pared by 1 base and J by 6 bases, with 9 bases of the junction left unmatched. CDR3 DNA: TGCAGTGCTAGAGCCCCAGCGGGATTGGGCAATGAGCAGTTCTTC. This codes for CSARAPAGLGNEQFF.

V gene TRBV4-3 combines with J gene TRBJ1-2; no clear D. V dropped 1 base and J dropped 2 bases, with 14 bases sitting between them. The V gene's germline CDR1 is LGHNA and CDR2 YSLEER. This CDR3 is 16 amino acids long. DNA for the CDR3: TGCGCCAGCAGCCAAGCTGGCGAGGGAGGGAACTATGGCTACACCTTC. This gives the protein CASSQAGEGGNYGYTF.

The chain joins TRBV5-1 to TRBJ2-1; TRBD1 agrees at 8 bases. The CDR3 length is 14 residues. The germline V gene has CDR1 SGHRS and CDR2 YFSETQ. Trimming removed 4 bases from V and 6 bases from J; junction bases left unmatched: 6. CDR3 DNA sequence: TGCGCCAGCAGCCCACAGGGGGGAGGCAATGAGCAGTTCTTC. It encodes CASSPQGGGNEQFF. Supplemented by reference TRBV5-1 and TRBJ2-1, the full variable domain reads KAGVTQTPRYLIKTRGQQVTLSCSPISGHRSVSWYQQTPGQGLQFLFEYFSETQRNKGNFPGRFSGRQFSNSRSEMNVSTLELGDSALYLCASSPQGGGNEQFFGPGTRLTVL.

This clonotype was recorded once. The chain uses TRBV7-2 and TRBJ1-5; 9 positions match TRBD1. There are 16 residues in the CDR3. The V segment lost 5 bases and the J segment 1 base; nucleotides outside the gene matches: 6. The V gene's germline CDR1 is SGHTA and CDR2 FQGNSA. The chain's CDR3 is CASSGGGTGSNQPQHF. CDR3 coding DNA: TGTGCCAGCAGCGGGGGAGGGACAGGGAGCAATCAGCCCCAGCATTTT. The complete variable domain, with remaining parts taken from reference TRBV7-2 and TRBJ1-5, reads GAGVSQSPSNKVTEKGKDVELRCDPISGHTALYWYRQSLGQGLEFLIYFQGNSAPDKSGLPSDRFSAERTGGSVSTLTIQRTQQEDSAVYLCASSGGGTGSNQPQHFGDGTRLSIL.

With respect to this clonotype: A read error may be the cause here, since a much bigger clone is one base away. The V call is TRBV6-2 or TRBV6-3, the J call TRBJ2-1; TRBD1 might be the D (6 bases). The germline gives CDR1 MNHEY, CDR2 SVGEGT. The CDR3 has 14 residues. V was pared by 2 bases and J by 3 bases, with 8 bases between. This chain's CDR3 is CASSYGRGYNEQFF. CDR3 coding DNA: TGTGCCAGCAGTTACGGCAGGGGCTACAATGAGCAGTTCTTC.

This clonotype has only a few counts. V is TRBV10-3 and J is TRBJ2-5; 10 positions agree with TRBD2. The CDR3 totals 13 residues. Germline assignment: CDR1 ENHRY and CDR2 SYGVKD. The junction had 0 bases not matched to a gene; V was cut back by 5 bases and J by 3 bases. Here the CDR3 reads CAISTSGEETQYF. In DNA form, the CDR3 reads TGTGCCATCAGTACTAGCGGGGAAGAGACCCAGTACTTC.

J is TRBJ1-2 and V is TRBV2, with a tentative D call TRBD1 (5 bases). CDR1 is SNHLY and CDR2 is FYNNEI in the germline V gene. Between the trimmed V and J ends, which lost 8 bases and 4 bases, there was a span of 11 bases. The CDR3 is 12 residues long. The DNA of the CDR3 is TGTGCCAGCGGGGCGGCAGGCTATGGCTACACCTTC. Encoded protein: CASGAAGYGYTF.

This chain links TRBV30 with TRBJ1-5; D ambiguous. The germline V and J ends were trimmed by 0 bases and 4 bases, with 10 bases remaining between them. Germline-derived CDR1 and CDR2 are GTSNPN and SVGIG (reference sequence). The CDR3 has 14 residues. The CDR3 loop is CAWSVRTLNQPQHF. In nucleotides, the CDR3 is TGTGCCTGGAGTGTACGAACACTTAATCAGCCCCAGCATTTT.

The chain joins TRBV10-3 to TRBJ1-4; 7 bases align to TRBD1. Germline-derived CDR1 and CDR2 are ENHRY and SYGVKD. Trimming cost V 4 bases and J 7 bases; bases outside gene matches: 6. The CDR3 spans 14 residues. The CDR3 coding sequence is TGTGCCATCAGTGCTAACAGGGGAAGTGAAAAACTGTTTTTT. As protein: CAISANRGSEKLFF.

The chain uses TRBV5-6 and TRBJ2-1; 7 bases line up with TRBD2. The germline gives CDR1 SGHDT, CDR2 YYEEEE. The ends lost 5 bases at V and 5 bases at J; junction bases unmatched: 4. This CDR3 contains 13 residues. The CDR3: CASRRERNNEQFF. The CDR3 DNA is TGTGCCAGCAGGCGGGAGAGAAACAATGAGCAGTTCTTC. Based on the CDR3 plus reference TRBV5-6 and TRBJ2-1, the full variable domain is DAGVTQSPTHLIKTRGQQVTLRCSPKSGHDTVSWYQQALGQGPQFIFQYYEEEERQRGNFPDRFSGHQFPNYSSELNVNALLLGDSALYLCASRRERNNEQFFGPGTRLTVL.

This chain joins TRBV19 and TRBJ2-1; 12 nucleotides match TRBD2. CDR1 LNHDA and CDR2 SQIVND come from the germline V gene (reference sequence). The V gene end was trimmed by 4 bases and the J gene end by 4 bases; junction bases not matched to a gene: 2. This CDR3 is built from 15 residues. The CDR3 region is CASSTSGGAYNEQFF. The CDR3 DNA reads as TGTGCCAGTAGTACTAGCGGGGGGGCTTACAATGAGCAGTTCTTC.

The chain has TRBV5-1 and TRBJ2-6; 10 bases line up with TRBD1. The CDR3 is 17 amino acids. Per germline, CDR1 SGHRS and CDR2 YFSETQ. V lost 0 bases and J lost 2; bases outside the gene matches: 2. The chain's CDR3 is CASSLETGGPGANVLTF. The CDR3, as DNA: TGCGCCAGCAGCTTGGAGACAGGGGGCCCTGGGGCCAACGTCCTGACTTTC.

This chain connects TRBV27 to TRBJ2-1, with D possibly being TRBD2 (5 bases). Germline V gene sequence: CDR1 MNHEY, CDR2 SMNVEV (reference sequence). V was pared by 6 bases and J by 12 bases, with 15 bases between. The CDR3 is 12 residues long. This chain's CDR3 is CASSLAPGGQFF. The CDR3 DNA reads as TGTGCCAGCAGCCTAGCCCCCGGTGGGCAGTTCTTC.

This clonotype was found a few times. CDR3 nucleotide sequence: TGTGCCAGCAGTGGACGCGGGTTGAGCTCCTACAATGAGCAGTTCTTC. Its translation is CASSGRGLSSYNEQFF. The chain employs TRBV6-1 and TRBJ2-1; weak D call: TRBD2 (5 bases). This CDR3 has 16 residues. The germline gives CDR1 MNHNS, CDR2 SASEGT. Trimming took 4 bases from V and 0 from J, leaving 13 bases between them.

The rearrangement links TRBV20-1 to TRBJ2-3; 8 bases are shared with TRBD2. Germline-derived CDR1 and CDR2 are DFQATT and SNEGSKA (reference sequence). Trimming at V came to 0 bases and at J to 4 bases, leaving 9 bases not matched to a gene. The CDR3 loop spans 16 amino acids. CDR3 nucleotide sequence: TGCAGTGCTAGAGATCTTATAAGCGGGAGCTCAGATACGCAGTATTTT. This translates into CSARDLISGSSDTQYF.

For the CDR3, the DNA is TGTGCCAGCAGATGGGACAGGGGGTACGAGCAGTACTTC. This sequence encodes CASRWDRGYEQYF. The J gene is TRBJ2-7, the V gene TRBV11-2, with 11 bases matching TRBD1. The CDR3 sequence is 13 residues long. The ends lost 6 bases at V and 4 bases at J; junction bases unmatched: 2. Germline CDR1 reads SGHAT; CDR2 reads FQNNGV.

The chain employs TRBV2 and TRBJ2-3, with 8 bases matching TRBD1. Germline CDR1 reads SNHLY; CDR2 reads FYNNEI. V trimming: 6 bases; J trimming: 6 bases; junction bases outside the gene matches: 8. This CDR3 contains 14 residues. The CDR3 coding sequence is TGTGCCAGCAGCTTTGGACAGGGACCCGATACGCAGTATTTT. Its protein product is CASSFGQGPDTQYF. Full variable domain (outside the CDR3, taken from reference TRBV2 and TRBJ2-3): EPEVTQTPSHQVTQMGQEVILRCVPISNHLYFYWYRQILGQKVEFLVSFYNNEISEKSEIFDDQFSVERPDGSNFTLKIRSTKLEDSAMYFCASSFGQGPDTQYFGPGTRLTVL.

This chain connects TRBV10-3 to TRBJ2-7; TRBD1 agrees at 12 bases. Germline lookup yields CDR1 ENHRY and CDR2 SYGVKD. Trimming cost V 5 bases and J 5 bases; bases outside gene matches: 4. The CDR3 consists of 14 residues. The CDR3 loop is CAISRDRGRDEQYF. The CDR3 DNA sequence: TGTGCCATCAGTCGGGACAGGGGGCGGGACGAGCAGTACTTC.

The rearrangement uses TRBV20-1 and TRBJ2-7; D is perhaps TRBD1 or TRBD2 (7 bases each). Per germline, CDR1 DFQATT and CDR2 SNEGSKA (reference sequence). The CDR3 has 14 residues. V lost 6 bases and J lost 2, with 17 bases in between. CDR3 DNA: TGCAGTGCGGGAGGGACAGAACGTACCTACGAGCAGTACTTC. Protein product: CSAGGTERTYEQYF.

Only one count was recorded for this clonotype. The chain joins TRBV29-1 to TRBJ2-1; D might be TRBD1 (6 bases). V was clipped by 1 base and J by 9 bases, with 16 bases between them. In germline, CDR1 is SQVTM, CDR2 ANQGSEA. The CDR3 is 14 residues long. The CDR3 DNA follows: TGCAGCGTTGAAGCCTCTAACAGGGTAGGTGAGCAGTTCTTC. This codes for CSVEASNRVGEQFF.

The chain is built from TRBV29-1 and TRBJ2-1; 7 bases are a match to TRBD2. Germline-derived CDR1 and CDR2 are SQVTM and ANQGSEA. V gave up 2 bases and J gave up 8 bases; unmatched junction bases: 6. The CDR3 is 13 amino acids. The DNA of the CDR3 is TGCAGCGTTGAAAGGGCGGGGAGGGATGAGCAGTTCTTC. Protein: CSVERAGRDEQFF.

This chain joins TRBV29-1 and TRBJ2-7; D is possibly TRBD2 (5 bases). Trimming left V 4 bases short and J 4 bases short, with 17 bases between. Germline V CDR1 and CDR2: SQVTM, ANQGSEA. The CDR3 consists of 14 residues. The CDR3 nucleotides read TGCAGCGTTGGGAGCGGTCTGGCAGTATACGAGCAGTACTTC. It is translated as CSVGSGLAVYEQYF.

This chain links TRBV9 with TRBJ2-1, with 12 bases lining up with TRBD1. The CDR3 is 15 amino acids. CDR1 and CDR2 from the germline V gene are SGDLS and YYNGEE. V trimming: 2 bases; J trimming: 8 bases; junction bases outside the gene matches: 5. The CDR3 spells CASSVRDRGPYEQFF. CDR3 in DNA: TGTGCCAGCAGCGTGCGGGACAGGGGGCCTTATGAGCAGTTCTTC.

The chain has TRBV5-1 and TRBJ1-5, with unresolved D. CDR3 length: 13 amino acids. Per the germline V gene, CDR1 is SGHRS and CDR2 is YFSETQ. V lost 4 bases to trimming and J lost 5 bases, with 10 bases between them. The CDR3 is CASSADGYQPQHF. The CDR3 DNA is TGCGCCAGCAGCGCGGACGGGTATCAGCCCCAGCATTTT.

V and J are TRBV6-2 or TRBV6-3 and TRBJ2-3; D is perhaps TRBD1 or TRBD2 (5 bases each). Germline CDR1 is MNHEY and CDR2 is SVGEGT. The V and J ends lost 7 bases and 2 bases respectively, with 7 bases between them. This CDR3 spans 12 amino acids. For the CDR3, the DNA is TGTGCCAGCACCGGGGCCACAGATACGCAGTATTTT. Its translation: CASTGATDTQYF.

Worth noting for this clonotype: Mismatch with germline at one junction end may stem from a read error. This chain uses TRBV4-2 with TRBJ2-1, with 7 positions matching TRBD2. The CDR3 totals 16 residues. Germline values: CDR1 LGHNA, CDR2 YNFKEQ. In DNA form, the CDR3 reads TGTGCCGGCAGCCGCGCAGAGAGCGGGACCTACAATGAGCAGTTCTTC. Protein sequence: CAGSRAESGTYNEQFF.

This clonotype was observed a handful of times. A read error is possible here, since a much larger clone lies one base away. The gene calls are TRBV29-1 and TRBJ2-7; 7 bases fit TRBD2. This CDR3 has 14 residues. Trimming cost V 8 bases and J 7 bases; bases outside gene matches: 17. The V gene's germline CDR1 is SQVTM and CDR2 ANQGSEA. The CDR3 protein is CSYWGRASYNEQYF. The CDR3 DNA follows: TGCAGCTACTGGGGGAGGGCCTCCTACAATGAGCAGTACTTC.

The chain recombines TRBV6-6 with TRBJ1-4, with D perhaps TRBD1 (5 bases). The CDR3 consists of 11 residues. Germline V gene lookup returns CDR1 MNHNY and CDR2 SVGAGI (reference sequence). V was cut by 6 bases and J by 11 bases, with 10 bases left in between. Written as DNA, the CDR3 is TGTGCCAGCAGCTCTGGGGGGAAACTGTTTTTT. It specifies CASSSGGKLFF.

The V call is TRBV6-5, the J call TRBJ1-2; weak D call: TRBD1 (5 bases). Deletions cut 7 bases from V and 3 bases from J, with 12 bases between. Germline V CDR1 and CDR2: MNHEY, SVGAGI. CDR3 length: 13 amino acids. Here the CDR3 DNA reads TGTGCCAGCACCCCAGGGAGGGACTATGGCTACACCTTC. This translates into CASTPGRDYGYTF.

This clonotype has a single count. A much larger clonotype is one base distant, so this may be a read error. V is TRBV10-2 and J is TRBJ2-1; D not resolved. CDR1 and CDR2 (germline): WSHSY, SAAADI. CDR3 length: 13 residues. This CDR3 is CASSEIPYSEQFF. The CDR3 DNA reads as TGCGCCAGCAGTGAGATCCCTTACAGTGAGCAGTTCTTC.

In this sample, this clonotype turned up a few times. A much larger clone sits a single nucleotide away, making a read error possible. CDR3 DNA sequence: TGTGCCAGCAGCGTGGGAGGAGGGCCAGATACGCAGTATTTT. Translation gives CASSVGGGPDTQYF. The gene calls are TRBV7-2 and TRBJ2-3; D possibly corresponds to TRBD2 (6 bases). Trimming removed 5 bases from V and 4 bases from J, with 13 bases in between. This CDR3 contains 14 residues. CDR1 SGHTA and CDR2 FQGNSA come from the germline V gene.